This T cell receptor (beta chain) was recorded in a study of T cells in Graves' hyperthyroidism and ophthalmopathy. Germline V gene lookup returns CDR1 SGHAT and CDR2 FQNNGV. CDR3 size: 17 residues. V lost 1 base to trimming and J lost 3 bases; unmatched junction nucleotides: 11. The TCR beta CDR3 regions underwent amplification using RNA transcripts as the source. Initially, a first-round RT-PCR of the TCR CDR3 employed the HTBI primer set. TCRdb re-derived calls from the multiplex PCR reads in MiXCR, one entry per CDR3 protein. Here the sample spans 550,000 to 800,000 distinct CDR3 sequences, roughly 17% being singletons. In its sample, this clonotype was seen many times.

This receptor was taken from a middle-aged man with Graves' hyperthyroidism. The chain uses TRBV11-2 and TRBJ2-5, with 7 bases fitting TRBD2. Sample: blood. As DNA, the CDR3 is TGTGCCAGCAGCTTAGTATATCGGGGACTACAAAAAGAGACCCAGTACTTC. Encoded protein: CASSLVYRGLQKETQYF.